The 8 T cell receptor beta chains below all came from one sample that was sequenced in a study of OX40 agonist ivuxolimab in advanced cancers. Produced via immunoSEQ multiplex PCR; TCRdb's table is partial and in-frame only. This repertoire shows about 95,000 clones, about 85% found once; its top ten account for less than 5%. The sequencing here drew on CD4+ or CD8+ T cells sorted from blood, taken in a trial of the OX40 agonist ivuxolimab. Receptors were obtained from an adult with an advanced solid tumor such as melanoma, head and neck, liver or kidney cancer.

This clone came up a few times. The rearrangement uses TRBV11-2 and TRBJ1-2; TRBD1 is a possible D gene (6 bases). Trimming left V 8 bases short and J 0 bases short, with 22 bases between. Germline lookup yields CDR1 SGHAT and CDR2 FQNNGV. The CDR3 loop spans 17 amino acids. This CDR3 reads CASRVWGRGRANYGYTF. CDR3 in DNA: TGTGCCAGCCGCGTATGGGGGCGGGGAAGGGCTAACTATGGCTACACCTTC.

This clone appeared a few times. The chain uses TRBV10-2 and TRBJ2-7; D possibly corresponds to TRBD2 (5 bases). Germline values: CDR1 WSHSY, CDR2 SAAADI. CDR3 size: 12 residues. The V end was cut by 0 bases, the J end by 6 bases, with 6 bases between. CDR3 DNA: TGCGCCAGCAGTGAGTCGAGGGCCGAGCAGTACTTC. This sequence encodes CASSESRAEQYF.

The rearrangement joins TRBV5-4 to TRBJ2-3; D is possibly TRBD2 (5 bases). Germline CDR1 SGHNT, CDR2 YYREEE (reference sequence). Trimming cost V 0 bases and J 4 bases, with 12 bases left between them. The CDR3 spans 15 residues. The CDR3 protein is CASSLVGRPADTQYF. The DNA of the CDR3 is TGTGCCAGCAGCTTGGTAGGGAGACCCGCAGATACGCAGTATTTT. Supplemented by reference TRBV5-4 and TRBJ2-3, the full variable domain reads ETGVTQSPTHLIKTRGQQVTLRCSSQSGHNTVSWYQQALGQGPQFIFQYYREEENGRGNFPPRFSGLQFPNYSSELNVNALELDDSALYLCASSLVGRPADTQYFGPGTRLTVL.

As DNA, the CDR3 is TGTGCCAGCAGTGCGGACAGGATCTGGATGAACACTGAAGCTTTCTTT. Translation: CASSADRIWMNTEAFF. The chain combines TRBV2 with TRBJ1-1, with 7 bases fitting TRBD1. The germline gives CDR1 SNHLY, CDR2 FYNNEI. Trimming took 4 bases from V and 0 from J; bases not matched to a gene: 8. CDR3 length: 16 amino acids.

The chain carries TRBV27 and TRBJ2-3; D is perhaps TRBD2 (6 bases). V was shortened by 3 bases and J by 5 bases, with 18 bases between the two germline ends. The CDR3 runs to 16 residues. CDR1 is MNHEY and CDR2 is SMNVEV in the germline V gene (reference sequence). The CDR3 spells CASSFAATGSRDTQYF. The CDR3 DNA reads TGTGCCAGCAGTTTCGCTGCCACCGGGAGTAGAGATACGCAGTATTTT.

In this sample, this clone turned up many times. This rearrangement joins TRBV5-6 to TRBJ1-1; tentatively, D is TRBD1 (5 bases). From germline, CDR1 is SGHDT and CDR2 YYEEEE. This CDR3 contains 15 residues. Trimming shortened V by 4 bases and J by 5 bases, and 18 bases separated the two germline ends. CDR3 loop: CASSLLGALATEAFF. The CDR3 bases are TGTGCCAGCAGCCTCCTCGGGGCCCTTGCTACTGAAGCTTTCTTT.

The J gene is TRBJ2-7, the V gene TRBV27; D is unclear. This CDR3 spans 14 amino acids. Trimming removed 0 bases at V and 3 bases at J, with 9 bases between. Germline lookup yields CDR1 MNHEY and CDR2 SMNVEV (reference sequence). The CDR3 nucleotides read TGTGCCAGCAGTTTATCGAGGCTTAACTACGAGCAGTACTTC. Its protein product is CASSLSRLNYEQYF.

This clone came up a few times. The chain has TRBV30 and TRBJ2-2; no definite D call. Germline-derived CDR1 and CDR2 are GTSNPN and SVGIG (reference sequence). The CDR3 is 13 amino acids. The germline V and J ends were trimmed by 4 bases and 1 base, with 7 bases remaining between them. The CDR3 spells CAWTSRNTGELFF. The CDR3 DNA reads as TGTGCCTGGACGTCTAGGAACACCGGGGAGCTGTTTTTT.